Shown below are 9 T cell receptor beta chains from a single sample sequenced in a study of identical twins. TCRdb re-called the 5' RACE reads through MiXCR, storing one row per CDR3 protein. The sample yields 500,000 or so distinct CDR3 sequences, approximately 15% seen once. This same sample was also taken into another study, of yellow fever vaccine responses in identical twins.

Sequencing was done on a sample of CD4+ T cells sorted from blood. These receptors originate from a woman aged 18-29 years in good health.

This clonotype has just a few counts. The V call is TRBV14, the J call TRBJ2-2; 8 nucleotides match TRBD2. V lost 6 bases and J lost 4; bases outside the gene matches: 10. The CDR3 extends over 16 amino acids. The germline CDR1 and CDR2 sequences are SGHDN and FVKESK. CDR3 region: CASRQSGRGGTGELFF. The CDR3 DNA follows: TGTGCCAGCAGGCAGAGCGGGAGAGGGGGCACCGGGGAGCTGTTTTTT.

V usage is TRBV30 and J usage is TRBJ2-1; D not certain. The CDR3 is made up of 13 amino acids. Germline V gives CDR1 GTSNPN, CDR2 SVGIG (reference sequence). V gave up 1 base and J gave up 5 bases, with 9 bases separating them. The CDR3 region is CAWSEGTHNEQFF. The CDR3 DNA follows: TGTGCCTGGAGTGAAGGTACTCACAATGAGCAGTTCTTC.

This rearrangement joins TRBV2 to TRBJ2-3, with D tentatively TRBD1 or TRBD2 (5 bases each). CDR3 length: 15 residues. V lost 7 bases and J lost 1, with 15 bases in between. The germline gives CDR1 SNHLY, CDR2 FYNNEI. The CDR3 sequence: CASILGGAGTDTQYF. The DNA of the CDR3 is TGTGCCAGCATCCTTGGGGGAGCTGGCACAGATACGCAGTATTTT.

The CDR3 nucleotides read TGTGCCAGCAGCAACCACGGGGGCAAAGAGACCCAGTACTTC. Protein: CASSNHGGKETQYF. This chain connects TRBV7-9 to TRBJ2-5, with D perhaps given as TRBD1 or TRBD2 (6 bases each). V was cut by 5 bases and J by 3 bases, with 13 bases left in between. Germline values: CDR1 SEHNR, CDR2 FQNEAQ (reference sequence). This CDR3 has 14 amino acids.

This clonotype was seen a few times. V and J are TRBV6-5 and TRBJ1-2; D gene unclear. Germline assignment: CDR1 MNHEY and CDR2 SVGAGI. The V and J ends lost 2 bases and 1 base respectively, with 5 bases between them. The CDR3 sequence is 13 residues long. The CDR3 region has the DNA TGTGCCAGCAGTTACAACGGTAACTATGGCTACACCTTC. Residues: CASSYNGNYGYTF.

The sample holds a few counts of this clonotype. In DNA, the CDR3 is TGCAGCGTAGATCGGGACGTCGGAGACATTCAGTACTTC. The encoded protein is CSVDRDVGDIQYF. This rearrangement joins TRBV29-1 to TRBJ2-4; D could derive from TRBD1 or TRBD2 (5 bases each). The germline gives CDR1 SQVTM, CDR2 ANQGSEA. The CDR3 length is 13 residues. V was clipped by 6 bases and J by 8 bases, with 17 bases between them.

This clonotype was detected only a few times. This chain joins TRBV12-3 or TRBV12-4 and TRBJ1-1, with 7 bases aligning to TRBD1. V lost 3 bases to trimming and J lost 2 bases; unmatched junction nucleotides: 9. This CDR3 is 16 amino acids long. The CDR3 loop reads CASSFPEDRSNTEAFF. The CDR3 DNA follows: TGTGCCAGCAGTTTTCCCGAGGACAGGTCTAACACTGAAGCTTTCTTT.

This clonotype was seen repeatedly, ten times or more. V is TRBV28 and J is TRBJ1-5; no clear D. The CDR3 runs to 12 residues. Per the germline V gene, CDR1 is MDHEN and CDR2 is SYDVKM. V gave up 8 bases and J gave up 7 bases, with 12 bases separating them. The CDR3 DNA sequence: TGTGCCAGCCGAACCCCGGGCCAGCCCCAGCATTTT. Its translation: CASRTPGQPQHF.

As to this clonotype: Germline is not matched at one junction end, which may reflect a read error. The CDR3 protein is CATSQVAAGGNTGELFF. The CDR3 DNA reads TGTGCCACCAGCCAAGTGGCGGCAGGGGGGAACACCGGGGAGCTGTTTTTT. The chain links TRBV3-1 to TRBJ2-2, with TRBD1 identical over 7 bases. The CDR3 covers 17 residues. Germline-derived CDR1 and CDR2 are LGHDT and YNNKEL (reference sequence).